Listed below are T cell receptor beta chains from one sample, sequenced in a study of Graves' ophthalmopathy and Graves' hyperthyroidism. One entry per CDR3 protein results from TCRdb running MiXCR on the multiplex PCR reads. Of about 380,000 distinct CDR3 sequences listed, approximately 15% are singletons. Sequenced input: peripheral blood. The receptor set was obtained from a woman between 18 and 29 years old with stable Graves' hyperthyroidism. Each CDR3 is given with its conserved first and last residue. A D gene is named only where the DNA matches it firmly. Clone size is shown for a subset of rows, as once, few, many or a class of expanded clone.

J gene	clone size	V gene	D gene	CDR3 DNA	CDR3 protein
TRBJ1-1	many	TRBV4-3	NA	TGCGCCAGCAGCCAAGATGAAAGCGGGGGCACTGAAGCTTTCTTT	CASSQDESGGTEAFF
TRBJ2-7	many	TRBV6-1	NA	TGTGCCAGCAGCACAGGGATTAGAGCGGGGGAGCAGTACTTC	CASSTGIRAGEQYF
TRBJ2-7	NA	TRBV30	TRBD2	TGTGCCTGGAGTGTGACTAGCGGGGGGGCTTACGAGCAGTACTTC	CAWSVTSGGAYEQYF
TRBJ1-1	many	TRBV29-1	NA	TGCAGCGTTGACCGCGACAAAACAGTAGGAACTGAAGCTTTCTTT	CSVDRDKTVGTEAFF
TRBJ2-7	many	TRBV28	NA	TGTGCCAGCAGTTTAGGTGTGCCCTACGAGCAGTACTTC	CASSLGVPYEQYF
TRBJ2-5	many	TRBV7-9	NA	TGTGCCAGCAGCTTAGAACAGCTCCAAGAGACCCAGTACTTC	CASSLEQLQETQYF
TRBJ1-1	many	TRBV9	TRBD1	TGTGCCAGCAGCGTAGAGGGGACAGTGGGCACTGAAGCTTTCTTT	CASSVEGTVGTEAFF
TRBJ1-1	many	TRBV6-1	NA	TGTGCCAGCAGGCCCACAGGAGGGGTTAAAGCTTTCTTT	CASRPTGGVKAFF
TRBJ2-2	NA	TRBV20-1	NA	TGCGGTTCACTCCAGGAGAACACCGGGGAGCTGTTTTTT	CGSLQENTGELFF
TRBJ2-5	many	TRBV6-5	TRBD1	TGTGCCAGCAGTTTATTGAGAGGACAGGGCTTGGGGACCCAGTACTTC	CASSLLRGQGLGTQYF
TRBJ1-2	many	TRBV6-1	NA	TGTGCCAGCACCTTAAGCGGGGGGTACTATGGCTACACCTTC	CASTLSGGYYGYTF
TRBJ1-2	many	TRBV10-3	NA	TGTGCCATCAGTGAGTCGAACAGATACTATGGCTACACCTTC	CAISESNRYYGYTF
TRBJ2-5	many	TRBV7-2	TRBD1	TGTGCCAGCAGCCCCGGACAGGCCTTTGGGGAGACCCAGTACTTC	CASSPGQAFGETQYF
TRBJ1-3	many	TRBV6-5	NA	TGTGCCAGCACCCGGACGGCTGGAAACACCATATATTTT	CASTRTAGNTIYF
TRBJ2-5	many	TRBV20-1	NA	TGCAGTGCTAGAGGAGGGGGAGATTGGGAGACCCAGTACTTC	CSARGGGDWETQYF
TRBJ1-2	few	TRBV28	NA	TGTGCCAGCAGTCCCCAACGTTCGGGGGGTGGCTATGGCTACACCTTC	CASSPQRSGGGYGYTF